This T cell receptor beta chain was captured by sequencing in a study of T cell responses to AZD1222 COVID-19 vaccine. As for the study in general: Second-dose recipients at about 4 or about 12 weeks were treated as one pooled group.

Only in-frame clones appear in the TCRdb table, and some are missing; sequencing was by immunoSEQ multiplex PCR. The table lists about 130,000 clones, roughly 90% of them singletons. This clone appeared a few times. Its antigen is not identified. Per the germline V gene, CDR1 is DFQATT and CDR2 is SNEGSKA (reference sequence). The trim removed 3 bases at V and 0 bases at J, leaving 4 bases unmatched. The CDR3 has 15 residues. Study-level points and caveats: Baseline seropositivity characterized only six AZD1222 recipients. Reportedly, nearly half of unique spike TCRs recognized epitopes outside B.1.351/B.1.1.7 mutations. Most donors were white British and more were female, and clonal diversity was possibly underestimated.

Sequencing used peripheral blood, obtained on day 0 of AZD1222 vaccination. The sequence derives from an adult in good health. The rearrangement uses TRBV20-1 and TRBJ2-7; 11 nucleotides align to TRBD2. The chain's CDR3 is CSASLAGGISYEQYF. Written as DNA, the CDR3 is TGCAGTGCTAGTCTAGCGGGAGGTATCTCCTACGAGCAGTACTTC.